These 27 T cell receptor beta chains were sequenced from one sample in a study of tumor-infiltrating lymphocytes in primary liver carcinoma. TCR beta cDNA was made from 450 to 550 ng total RNA with a constant-region primer. It was through three nested multiplex PCR rounds of slightly modified ARM-PCR that TCR beta libraries arose. With TRBV1-TRBV30 forward primers and a C-beta reverse primer, the first two PCR rounds were run for 10 to 11 cycles each. TCRdb processed the multiplex PCR reads anew with MiXCR; each CDR3 protein has one entry. The sample has around 37,000 distinct CDR3 sequences; about 75% are singletons. Taking 20-30 mg of unsorted bulk tissue, the authors co-extracted RNA and DNA. The sequenced sample consisted of tumor-adjacent normal liver tissue. These receptors were collected from a man in his forties or fifties with primary liver carcinoma and hepatitis B virus infection.

This clonotype has a single count. It is likely a read error, because the conserved phenylalanine at the end of the CDR3 is missing. No DNA is shown, since the ends of the CDR3 on it are uncertain; the CDR3 is the one TCRdb lists. This sequence joins TRBV4-1 and TRBJ2-5; the table calls TRBD2, which could not be checked here. Looked up from germline, CDR1 is MGHRA and CDR2 is YSYEKL. The CDR3 spans 15 residues, counting both ends. CDR3 residues: CASSQGTVLEETQYS.

With respect to this clonotype: Its ends do not fully match the called genes, so a read error is possible. The chain recombines TRBV5-1 with TRBJ2-2; D is uncertain. CDR3 size: 14 residues. Germline assignment: CDR1 SGHRS and CDR2 YFSETQ. CDR3 region: CASCDTDKAGELFF. As DNA, the CDR3 is TGTGCCAGCTGCGACACCGATAAGGCCGGGGAGCTGTTTTTT.

Comment on this clonotype: At one end, the junction sequence differs from germline, possibly due to a read error. The chain carries TRBV11-1 and TRBJ1-2, with D possibly matching TRBD1 (6 bases). The CDR3 is 14 residues long. The germline V gene encodes CDR1 SGHAT and CDR2 FQDESV (reference sequence). CDR3 region: CSSSLTGVSYGHSF. Written as DNA, the CDR3 is TGTTCCAGCAGCTTGACAGGTGTCTCGTATGGCCACTCCTTC.

Note on this clonotype: A junction end diverges from the germline sequence, so it may reflect a read error. The rearrangement joins TRBV14 to TRBJ2-1; a weak D match, TRBD1 (5 bases). Germline V CDR1 and CDR2: SGHDN, FVKESK. This CDR3 contains 14 residues. The CDR3 DNA is TGTGCCAGCAGACAAGGAAGGGCGTCAAGGGGGCAGTTCTTC. It translates to CASRQGRASRGQFF.

This clonotype appeared once. The junction departs from germline at one end; a sequencing error may be responsible. This chain joins TRBV4-2 and TRBJ1-1; no clear D. CDR3 size: 16 residues. CDR1 and CDR2 from the germline V gene are LGHNA and YNFKEQ. The CDR3 protein is CAGSPSVSGLNTEALF. CDR3 DNA sequence: TGTGCCGGCAGCCCGAGTGTCTCCGGACTGAACACTGAAGCTCTCTTT.

Concerning this clonotype itself: A read error may account for a junction end that differs from germline. This chain links TRBV12-3 or TRBV12-4 with TRBJ2-7; D not resolved. The CDR3 consists of 12 residues. DNA of the CDR3: TGTGCGAGCAGTTTCGGACGGTACGGGCAGTACTTC. It translates to CASSFGRYGQYF.

This clonotype was counted once. A read error is possible here, since a much larger clone lies one base away. The V call is TRBV20-1, the J call TRBJ2-1, with D possibly TRBD2 on 5 matching bases. V was shortened by 2 bases and J by 3 bases, with 23 bases between the two germline ends. CDR3 size: 18 residues. Germline assignment: CDR1 DFQATT and CDR2 SNEGSKA (reference sequence). The CDR3 DNA reads as TGCAGTGCTAGACCCGGGCCCAAGACTAAACGGAACTACAATGAGCAGTTCTTC. Translating it yields CSARPGPKTKRNYNEQFF.

As to this clonotype: Since no conserved phenylalanine or tryptophan closes the CDR3, a read error is the likely cause. This chain uses TRBV29-1 with TRBJ2-7; no reliable D call. This CDR3 comprises 16 residues. Germline CDR1 is SQVTM and CDR2 is ANQGSEA. The CDR3 reads CGAMTFGIGTPYEQYL. The CDR3 nucleotides are TGCGGCGCCATGACATTTGGGATCGGCACTCCCTACGAGCAGTACCTC.

About this clonotype itself: The CDR3 does not end in the conserved phenylalanine or tryptophan, so this is likely a read error. The CDR3 sequence: CASGPIHGSGYGYTI. CDR3 DNA sequence: TGTGCCAGCGGCCCAATACATGGATCGGGCTATGGCTACACCATC. J is TRBJ1-2 and V is TRBV11-2; D call uncertain. Germline CDR1 and CDR2: SGHAT and FQNNGV. The CDR3 contains 15 residues. Trimming removed 8 bases from V and 4 bases from J, with 20 bases in between.

Turning to this clonotype: A much larger clone is a single base away; this may be a read error. This chain links TRBV5-6 with TRBJ1-2, with D tentatively TRBD1 (5 bases). This CDR3 is built from 14 residues. Germline lookup yields CDR1 SGHDT and CDR2 YYEEEE. V lost 4 bases to trimming and J lost 6 bases, with 16 bases between them. CDR3 bases: TGTGCCAGCAGCGGCCGGGACGCCGAGCATGGCTACACCTTC. This translates into CASSGRDAEHGYTF.

J is TRBJ1-1 and V is TRBV29-1; tentatively, D is TRBD1 (5 bases). Germline-derived CDR1 and CDR2 are SQVTM and ANQGSEA. This CDR3 has 12 residues. CDR3 nucleotides: TGCATCGTCTCTCAGGGTAGGGCTGAAGCTTTCTTT. Its protein is CIVSQGRAEAFF.

The CDR3 here is CASNYSPSGRADEQFF. DNA for the CDR3: TGTGCCAGCAACTACTCGCCCAGCGGGAGGGCCGATGAGCAGTTCTTC. The V and J genes are TRBV6-2 or TRBV6-3 and TRBJ2-1, with 10 bases aligning to TRBD2. The CDR3 extends over 16 amino acids. Germline-derived CDR1 and CDR2 are MNHEY and SVGEGT. V lost 7 bases and J lost 8; bases outside the gene matches: 14.

Comment on this clonotype: One junction end disagrees with the germline gene, perhaps due to a read error. This chain uses TRBV11-2 with TRBJ1-2; weak D call: TRBD1 (5 bases). Looked up from germline, CDR1 is SGHAT and CDR2 is FQNNGV. This CDR3 is 13 amino acids long. The CDR3 DNA follows: TGTGCAAGGAGCCCCGGGACTAACTATGGCGACACCTTC. Translated: CARSPGTNYGDTF.

Turning to this clonotype: The germline gene is not matched at one end of the junction; a read error may be the cause. The chain links TRBV2 to TRBJ2-7; a weak D match, TRBD1 (6 bases). Germline V lookup: CDR1 SNHLY, CDR2 FYNNEI. CDR3 length: 13 residues. The CDR3 loop is CVSRKGHTYEQYF. The CDR3 region has the DNA TGTGTCAGCAGAAAGGGACATACCTACGAGCAGTACTTC.

This clonotype was detected only once. This chain connects TRBV6-2 or TRBV6-3 to TRBJ2-2; TRBD1 might be the D (6 bases). The CDR3 has 15 amino acids. The V gene lost 10 bases and the J gene lost 4 bases, with 19 bases spanning the gap. In germline, CDR1 is MNHEY, CDR2 SVGEGT. CDR3 coding DNA: TGTGCCAACACCCCAGAGGGGGTGGGCACCGGGGAGCTGTTTTTT. It specifies CANTPEGVGTGELFF.

Notes on this clonotype: A read error may account for a junction end that differs from germline. The genes are TRBV5-4 and TRBJ2-1, with D possibly called TRBD1 or TRBD2 (6 bases each). Germline V lookup: CDR1 SGHNT, CDR2 YYREEE (reference sequence). This CDR3 has 15 residues. The DNA for the CDR3 is TGTGTCAGCAGCTCAGCCGGGGGCGCCTACAATGAGCAGTTCTTC. Amino acid sequence: CVSSSAGGAYNEQFF.

As regards this clonotype: A read error is likely, as this CDR3 ends without the conserved phenylalanine or tryptophan. No DNA is shown, since the ends of the CDR3 on it are uncertain; the CDR3 is the one TCRdb lists. This chain links TRBV6-1 with TRBJ2-1; the table's D call TRBD2 went unverified against the DNA. The germline V gene has CDR1 MNHNS and CDR2 SASEGT. A total of 15 residues make up the CDR3, ends included. The CDR3 loop is CASSEEAGGNNEQLS.

This clonotype was counted between two and nine times. A much larger clonotype is one base distant, so this may be a read error. The chain is built from TRBV28 and TRBJ2-1; D is unclear. The CDR3 runs 14 residues. Germline CDR1 is MDHEN and CDR2 is SYDVKM. DNA of the CDR3: TGTGCCAGCAGAGGGATGGGCCGATACAATGAGCAGCTCTTC. This codes for CASRGMGRYNEQLF.

Remarks on this clonotype: One junction end does not reproduce the germline sequence, and a read error may be involved. The chain combines TRBV5-5 with TRBJ2-3, with D possibly called TRBD1 or TRBD2 (5 bases each). The CDR3 runs to 14 residues. Germline CDR1 and CDR2: SGHKS and YYEKEE (reference sequence). In DNA, the CDR3 is TGTGCCAGCAGCCCCGAGTGGGGGTCGGATACGCACTATTTT. It specifies CASSPEWGSDTHYF.

A single count supports this clonotype. As the CDR3 is not closed by the conserved phenylalanine or tryptophan, this likely results from a read error. The chain recombines TRBV11-2 with TRBJ1-2; TRBD1 is a possible D gene (6 bases). CDR3 size: 15 residues. Per germline, CDR1 SGHAT and CDR2 FQNNGV. Deletions cut 6 bases from V and 4 bases from J, with 18 bases between. In nucleotides, the CDR3 is TGTGCCAGCAGACCAGTACAGGGATCGGGCTATGGCTACACCTTA. Its protein product is CASRPVQGSGYGYTL.

V usage is TRBV6-1 and J usage is TRBJ2-1, with 14 bases fitting TRBD2. Trimming removed 9 bases from V and 9 bases from J; junction bases left unmatched: 10. CDR3 length: 15 residues. Germline CDR1 and CDR2: MNHNS and SASEGT. The CDR3: CARSPRTSGRREQFF. For the CDR3, the DNA is TGTGCCAGAAGTCCTCGGACTAGCGGGAGGCGTGAGCAGTTCTTC.

Notes on this clonotype: One end of the junction does not line up with germline, which may come from a read error. The V and J genes are TRBV6-7 and TRBJ2-4; D possibly corresponds to TRBD2 (5 bases). TRBV6-7 is sorted into the ORF group, with uncertain function. This CDR3 is 14 amino acids long. CDR3 sequence reads: CASGYFGDRYIQYF. The CDR3 DNA is TGTGCCAGCGGTTACTTCGGGGATCGGTACATTCAGTACTTC.

About this clonotype itself: Because the CDR3 is missing its conserved closing phenylalanine or tryptophan, this is likely a read error. V is TRBV10-3 and J is TRBJ2-5; 10 bases fit TRBD1. V lost 6 bases, J lost 0 bases, and 7 bases stayed unmatched. Germline lookup yields CDR1 ENHRY and CDR2 SYGVKD. The CDR3 consists of 16 residues. The CDR3 is CAISVFGQGDQETQYS. The CDR3 DNA is TGTGCCATCAGCGTCTTTGGACAGGGGGACCAAGAGACCCAGTACTCC.

This clonotype was picked up one time. The junction differs from germline at one of its ends, possibly a read error. The chain employs TRBV4-1 and TRBJ2-1, with TRBD1 matching over 7 bases. Looked up from germline, CDR1 is MGHRA and CDR2 is YSYEKL. The CDR3 covers 16 residues. CDR3 coding DNA: TGCGCCAGTAGCCAAGAGGCCGCGACAGGGTACAATGAGCAGTCGTTC. Translated, it gives CASSQEAATGYNEQSF.

The chain links TRBV30 to TRBJ1-5; the D is unclear. The V end was cut by 2 bases, the J end by 7 bases, with 15 bases between. CDR3 length equals 14 residues. Germline CDR1 GTSNPN, CDR2 SVGIG (reference sequence). CDR3 DNA: TGTGCCTGGAGTCGAGGAGGGTCAAACCAGCCCCAGCATTTT. Its translation is CAWSRGGSNQPQHF. Full variable domain (rest looked up from reference TRBV30 and TRBJ1-5): SQTIHQWPATLVQPVGSPLSLECTVEGTSNPNLYWYRQAAGRGLQLLFYSVGIGQISSEVPQNLSASRPQDRQFILSSKKLLLSDSGFYLCAWSRGGSNQPQHFGDGTRLSIL.

Only a few counts were recorded for this clonotype. This may stem from a read error, because a much larger clone lies one nucleotide away. The gene calls are TRBV28 and TRBJ2-1, with 8 bases that match TRBD2. The CDR3 extends over 19 amino acids. CDR1 is MDHEN, CDR2 SYDVKM, per germline. J lost 5 bases, V lost 1 base, and 16 bases had no gene match. The CDR3 region is CASSLFPPSGRGFHNEQFF. The DNA of the CDR3 is TGTGCCAGCAGTTTATTCCCCCCAAGCGGGAGAGGATTCCACAATGAGCAGTTCTTC.

Regarding this clonotype: One end of the junction varies from germline; a read error may be responsible. The chain links TRBV6-2 or TRBV6-3 to TRBJ1-5, with 8 positions matching TRBD1. The CDR3 consists of 19 residues. Germline CDR1 reads MNHEY; CDR2 reads SVGEGT. The CDR3 bases are TGTGCCTGCAGTACCGAGGGACAGGTTTCGATATTGGGCAATCAGCCCCAGCATTTT. This codes for CACSTEGQVSILGNQPQHF.